The clone carrying this T cell receptor beta chain has a count of ten or more. The target antigen is unknown. TCRdb reprocessed the multiplex PCR reads with MiXCR, giving one entry per CDR3 protein. The top ten hold just over 1.4% of the sample, which has about 230,000 distinct CDR3 sequences, about 34% seen once. The sample is drawn from a study of breast tumors, draining lymph nodes, adjacent tissues. Overall study results and limits: Data fit most tumor T cells coming from lymph node, expanding in tumor. Compared with lymph nodes, tumors were less diverse; compared with nontumor tissue, more.

CDR1 SNHLY and CDR2 FYNNEI come from the germline V gene. V was clipped by 4 bases and J by 10 bases, with 14 bases between them. This CDR3 is 14 amino acids long. Axillary draining lymph nodes of breast cancer patients supplied the node samples. The sample consisted of axillary lymph node tissue. V gene TRBV2 combines with J gene TRBJ1-6, with a weak D call TRBD1 (5 bases). The sequence came from a female donor with breast cancer. Some clones in this sample may be carry-over from other donors' samples. CDR3 DNA sequence: TGTGCCAGCAGTGTGCAGGGTGGTCGATCACCCCTCCACTTT. This codes for CASSVQGGRSPLHF.